This T cell receptor beta chain was documented in a study of T cell clonality in common variable immunodeficiency. Whole-study results and caveats: Shared TCRbeta clones were fewer between CVID subjects than controls. Repertoire-complication correlations in CVID were limited by patient heterogeneity.

Here immunoSEQ multiplex PCR was the method, and the copy in TCRdb shows in-frame clones only, minus some. Captured here are about 47,000 clones, none seen once; the top ten comprise about 6%. Both groups were predominantly of Caucasian heritage. Points on this clone: The antigen remains unidentified. This likely came from a read error, as a far larger clone is one base away. The read gets to within 3 residues of the CDR3 end, and the germline J gene fills in the rest.

This CDR3 region has 14 residues. From germline, CDR1 is GTSNPN and CDR2 SVGIG (reference sequence). The J segment lost 3 bases and the V segment lost 8 bases, leaving 6 bases of the junction unmatched. Material for sequencing was peripheral blood mononuclear cells. The chain combines TRBV30 with TRBJ2-5, with 13 bases lining up with TRBD2. This receptor was taken from a person aged 18 to 75 in good health. The chain's CDR3 is CARAGTSGKETQYF. CDR3 bases read: TGTGCCCGCGCCGGGACTAGCGGGAAAGAGACC.